The 2 T cell receptor beta chains below all came from one sample that was sequenced in a study of T cell responses to AZD1222 COVID-19 vaccine. The data were produced by immunoSEQ multiplex PCR, yet TCRdb's version contains in-frame clones alone and is incomplete. Of about 100,000 clones listed, approximately 87% are singletons. This specimen consisted of peripheral blood, obtained on day 0 of AZD1222 vaccination. The source of these receptors is an adult in good health.

CDR3 protein: CASRPPLGDPNYGYTF. CDR3 nucleotide sequence: TGTGCCAGCAGACCCCCACTCGGGGACCCTAACTATGGCTACACCTTC. This sequence joins TRBV28 and TRBJ1-2, with a tentative D call TRBD1 (5 bases). CDR1 MDHEN and CDR2 SYDVKM come from the germline V gene. CDR3 length: 16 amino acids. V was clipped by 6 bases and J by 0 bases, with 17 bases between them.

The genes are TRBV19 and TRBJ1-5; 7 nucleotides match TRBD1. Germline-derived CDR1 and CDR2 are LNHDA and SQIVND (reference sequence). This CDR3 is 13 amino acids long. The ends lost 6 bases at V and 7 bases at J; junction bases unmatched: 6. CDR3 residues: CASRRQGGQPQHF. For the CDR3, the DNA is TGTGCCAGTAGAAGACAGGGCGGCCAGCCCCAGCATTTT. Full variable domain (rest looked up from reference TRBV19 and TRBJ1-5): DGGITQSPKYLFRKEGQNVTLSCEQNLNHDAMYWYRQDPGQGLRLIYYSQIVNDFQKGDIAEGYSVSREKKESFPLTVTSAQKNPTAFYLCASRRQGGQPQHFGDGTRLSIL.